This TCR beta chain stems from a study of beta chain features in type 1 diabetes (dated by TCRdb to about 2018). Regarding the complete study: Patients and healthy donors did not differ in mean age, gender distribution, total cell number or subset yield. A total of 85 million to 140 million sorted cells were examined across all samples, and the number of cells per subset was strongly correlated with RNA yield. The study compared TCRB repertoires of sorted circulating CD4+ T cell subsets between recently diagnosed type 1 diabetes patients and matched healthy donors. Regulatory and stem cell-like memory subsets were obtained from only 8 patients and roughly 8 healthy donors, while naive and central memory subsets were obtained from all 28 donors.

A single peripheral blood draw of around 0.11 L on average was collected from each donor into heparinised tubes. Naive, central memory, regulatory and stem cell-like memory CD4+ T cells were sorted on a BD FACSAria II using a panel including CD45RO, CCR7, CD25, CD127, CD95 and CD27. All sorted populations exceeded 98% purity. PBMCs were separated immediately by Lymphoprep density gradient centrifugation and were stained directly, without being cultured. To minimize batch effects, samples were stained and sorted in pairs, one healthy donor with one patient per experiment. All of the isolated RNA was reverse transcribed with the High Capacity cDNA Reverse Transcription Kit, so expressed TCRB transcripts were sequenced. Deep immunoSEQ sequencing was applied to naive, central memory and regulatory T cell samples, giving an average of about 3.57 million total reads per sample. Sorted cells were lysed in RLT buffer, and RNA was extracted using DNase-treated RNeasy Micro or Mini kits according to cell number. To prevent cross-contamination, every cell subset was processed on its own, while patient and healthy donor samples were processed together. The immunoSEQ multiplex PCR was used to amplify TCRB sequences from cDNA, generating 87-bp fragments that spanned the CDR3 region. The amplicons were sequenced using the Illumina HiSeq platform. In the source study's methods: Synthetic template baselines were used to correct PCR bias computationally, reads within Hamming distance 2 were collapsed, and singletons that could not be merged were discarded. By aligning reads against IMGT, V, D and J genes, CDR3 length, and insertions or deletions at six rearrangement sites were assigned. Within each subset, clonotype counts were normalized to the number of sorted cells before true diversity and Gini coefficients were calculated with the tcR R package. The overlap coefficient, calculated on TCRB nucleotide sequences, was used to measure repertoire sharing. Out-of-frame TCRB sequences from naive cells were analyzed to stand in for the pre-selection repertoire. As stored in TCRdb, this immuneACCESS dataset retains in-frame rearrangements with V and J assigned. A fraction of the clones does not appear; measured against another copy, unresolved V genes explain less than half of the discrepancy, and the remainder lacks a known reason. V, J and clone size were drawn from that table, and D and trimming were deduced from the DNA. The table for this sample lists roughly 260,000 clones; around 21% of them were counted only once. About 0.028% of the sample comes from the top ten.

Looking up the germline V gene yields CDR1 SQVTM and CDR2 ANQGSEA. The CDR3 contains 13 residues, cysteine and phenylalanine counted. Only the CDR3 DNA is retained, 39 bases long and in frame from the first base. V loses 4 bases, J loses 3 bases, and the germline ends lie 11 bases apart. This clone was seen only a few times. No antigen is known for it. Per-base qualities were not stored, and no clone one base away is much larger. Findings and caveats that apply to the study as a whole: In all four CD4+ subsets, TCRB CDR3 length was moderately but significantly shorter in type 1 diabetes patients. Shorter templates might have been favored by PCR, but patient and control samples were amplified and corrected together, so both groups would have been affected equally by any skew. Naive, central memory and regulatory TCRB repertoires appeared to be more similar among patients than among healthy donors. At VDJ recombination sites, patients with type 1 diabetes made fewer insertions and deleted more nucleotides, a pattern implying thymic rearrangement abnormalities. Because cDNA was sequenced instead of genomic DNA, highly expressing activated cells could be over-represented, though the groups showed no difference in activation or CD3 levels. HLA sub-analyses involved small numbers of individuals, so any influence of HLA type on TCRB rearrangement remained unresolved.

The sequence was obtained from a woman in her thirties or forties with type 1 diabetes. In this chain, TRBV29-1 is recombined with TRBJ2-3; possibly the D gene is TRBD2, per 6 matching bases. Source material: naive CD4+ T cells from blood. The label giving this sample's cell subset or site can be read as: true naive CD4+ T cells. The DNA reads TGCAGCGTTGTCGGGAGTAGGACAGATACGCAGTATTTT. This gives the protein CSVVGSRTDTQYF.